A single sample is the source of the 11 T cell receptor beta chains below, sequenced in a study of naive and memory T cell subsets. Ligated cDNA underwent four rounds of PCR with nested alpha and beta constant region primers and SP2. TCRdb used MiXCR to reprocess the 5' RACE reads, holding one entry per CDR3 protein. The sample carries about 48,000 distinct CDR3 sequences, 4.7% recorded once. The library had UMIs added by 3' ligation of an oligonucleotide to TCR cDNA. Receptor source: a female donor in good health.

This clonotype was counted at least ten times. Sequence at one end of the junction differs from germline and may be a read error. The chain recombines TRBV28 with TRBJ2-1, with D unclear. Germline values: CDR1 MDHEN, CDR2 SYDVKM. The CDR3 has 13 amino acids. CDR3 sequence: CASSLRSYNEQFF. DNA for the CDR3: TGTGCCAGCAGTTTGAGGTCCTATAATGAGCAGTTCTTC.

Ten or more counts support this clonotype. DNA for the CDR3: TGTGCCAGCAGTTACGACCCCGGACCGCAGGGCCAGTACTTC. It yields the protein CASSYDPGPQGQYF. The gene calls are TRBV6-2 or TRBV6-3 and TRBJ2-5; D perhaps matches TRBD1 (5 bases). Trimming pared 2 bases from V and 10 bases from J, leaving 17 bases between. The CDR3 has 14 residues. Germline V lookup: CDR1 MNHEY, CDR2 SVGEGT.

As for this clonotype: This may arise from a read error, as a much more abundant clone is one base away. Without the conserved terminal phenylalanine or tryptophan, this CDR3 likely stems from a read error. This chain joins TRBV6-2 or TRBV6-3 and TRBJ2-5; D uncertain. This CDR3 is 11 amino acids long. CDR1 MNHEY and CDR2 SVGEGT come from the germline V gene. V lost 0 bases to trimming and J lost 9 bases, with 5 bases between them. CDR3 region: CASSYSQAQYS. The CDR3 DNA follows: TGTGCCAGCAGTTACTCTCAGGCCCAGTACTCC.

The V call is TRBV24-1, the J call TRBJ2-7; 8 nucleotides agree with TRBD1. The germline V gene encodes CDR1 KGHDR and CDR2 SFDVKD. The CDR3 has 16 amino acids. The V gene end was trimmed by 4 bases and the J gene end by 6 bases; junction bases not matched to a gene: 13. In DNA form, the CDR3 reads TGTGCCACCAGTGACAGTGGGGACAGGCAAGGGCTCGAGCAGTACTTC. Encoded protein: CATSDSGDRQGLEQYF.

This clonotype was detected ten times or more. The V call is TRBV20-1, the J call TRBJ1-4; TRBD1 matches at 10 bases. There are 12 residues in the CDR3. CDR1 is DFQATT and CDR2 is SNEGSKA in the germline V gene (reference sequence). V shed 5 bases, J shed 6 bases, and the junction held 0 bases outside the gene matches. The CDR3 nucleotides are TGCAGTGCTGGGACAGGGGATGAAAAACTGTTTTTT. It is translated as CSAGTGDEKLFF.

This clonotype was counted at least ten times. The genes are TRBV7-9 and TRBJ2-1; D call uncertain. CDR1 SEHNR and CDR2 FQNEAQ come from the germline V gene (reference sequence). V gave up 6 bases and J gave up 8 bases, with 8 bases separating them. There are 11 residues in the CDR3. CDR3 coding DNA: TGTGCCAGCAGAAAATCAGATGAGCAGTTCTTC. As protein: CASRKSDEQFF.

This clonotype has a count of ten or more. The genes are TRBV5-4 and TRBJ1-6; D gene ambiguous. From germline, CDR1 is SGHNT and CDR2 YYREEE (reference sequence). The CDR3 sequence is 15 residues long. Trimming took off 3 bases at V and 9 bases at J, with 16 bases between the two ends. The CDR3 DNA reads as TGTGCCAGCAGCTATGGTGGTGGTAGAGGTTCACCCCTCCACTTT. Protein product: CASSYGGGRGSPLHF. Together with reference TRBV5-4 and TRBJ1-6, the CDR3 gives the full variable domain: ETGVTQSPTHLIKTRGQQVTLRCSSQSGHNTVSWYQQALGQGPQFIFQYYREEENGRGNFPPRFSGLQFPNYSSELNVNALELDDSALYLCASSYGGGRGSPLHFGNGTRLTVT.

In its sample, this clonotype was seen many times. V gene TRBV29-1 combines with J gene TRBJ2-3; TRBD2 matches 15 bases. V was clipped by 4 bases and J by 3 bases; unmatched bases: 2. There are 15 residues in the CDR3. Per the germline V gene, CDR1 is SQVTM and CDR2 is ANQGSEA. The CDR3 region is CSVGGTSGRTDTQYF. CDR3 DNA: TGCAGCGTTGGGGGGACTAGCGGGAGGACAGATACGCAGTATTTT.

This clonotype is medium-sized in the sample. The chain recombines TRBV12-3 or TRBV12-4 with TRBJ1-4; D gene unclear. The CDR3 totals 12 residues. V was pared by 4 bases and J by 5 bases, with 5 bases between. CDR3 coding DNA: TGTGCCAGCAGTTCTCTCAATGAAAAACTGTTTTTT. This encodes CASSSLNEKLFF.

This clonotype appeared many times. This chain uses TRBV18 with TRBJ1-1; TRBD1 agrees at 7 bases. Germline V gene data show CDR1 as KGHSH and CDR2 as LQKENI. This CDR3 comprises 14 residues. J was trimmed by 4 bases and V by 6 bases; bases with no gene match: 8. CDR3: CASSPGTVGTEAFF. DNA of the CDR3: TGTGCCAGCTCGCCAGGGACAGTTGGCACTGAAGCTTTCTTT.

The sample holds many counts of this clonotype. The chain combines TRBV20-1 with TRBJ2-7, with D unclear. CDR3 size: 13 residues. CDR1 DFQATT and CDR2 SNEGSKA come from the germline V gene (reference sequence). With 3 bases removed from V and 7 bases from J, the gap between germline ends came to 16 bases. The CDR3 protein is CSASGASWGEQYF. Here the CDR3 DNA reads TGCAGTGCTAGTGGCGCTTCCTGGGGAGAGCAGTACTTC.